This paragraph covers one TCR beta chain sequence. From germline, CDR1 is ENHRY and CDR2 SYGVKD. The CDR3 extends over 16 amino acids. V dropped 9 bases and J dropped 5 bases, with 25 bases sitting between them. TCRdb reprocessed the RACE reads via MiXCR and lists one record per CDR3 protein. The sample records 350,000 to 400,000 distinct CDR3 sequences, under 6.5% being singletons. The time point: patch test 2, 6 weeks after DPC sensitization. The sample's treatment: therapeutic diphenylcyclopropenone sensitization with weekly scalp DPC. The data are from a study of human T cells and chemical hapten exposure.

The sequences come from whole blood, collected in connection with sensitization to the hapten diphenylcyclopropenone (DPC). The chain employs TRBV10-3 and TRBJ1-1; tentatively, D is TRBD1 (5 bases). This receptor was taken from a young woman with alopecia areata. Some clones in this sample may be carry-over from other donors' samples. CDR3 DNA sequence: TGTGCCATTACTCAGGGAAGGGGTAGGGGAAGGACTGAAGCTTTCTTT. This encodes CAITQGRGRGRTEAFF.